This TCR beta chain comes out of a study of technical replicates of blood from a few donors. V was pared by 4 bases and J by 1 base, with 11 bases of the junction left unmatched. There are 16 residues in the CDR3. The germline gives CDR1 SQVTM, CDR2 ANQGSEA. Some clones are missing from TCRdb's copy, which holds only in-frame ones; the method was immunoSEQ multiplex PCR. The sample shows about 59,000 clones, around 88% of them seen only once. The rearrangement uses TRBV29-1 and TRBJ1-1, with 8 positions matching TRBD1. Sequenced input: PBMCs. The clonotype originates from a human donor in good health. Some clones in this sample may be carry-over from other donors' samples. CDR3 coding DNA: TGCAGCGTTGCTGGTGGTCGTCAGGGGGCGAACACTGAAGCTTTCTTT. Its protein product is CSVAGGRQGANTEAFF. Full variable domain (outside the CDR3, taken from reference TRBV29-1 and TRBJ1-1): SAVISQKPSRDICQRGTSLTIQCQVDSQVTMMFWYRQQPGQSLTLIATANQGSEATYESGFVIDKFPISRPNLTFSTLTVSNMSPEDSSIYLCSVAGGRQGANTEAFFGQGTRLTVV.